This T cell receptor (beta chain) came from a study of memory CD4+ T cells and cytomegalovirus serostatus. Study results and limitations: CD4+ memory repertoires contained about two fifths of the 164 reported CMV TCRbeta sequences.

Using immunoSEQ multiplex PCR, the repertoire was profiled, and TCRdb retains in-frame clones only, with some absent. The repertoire holds some 56,000 clones, with roughly 82% as singletons. The sort gate was single viable CD3+CD4+CD8-CD45RO+ cells for memory CD4+ T cells. This clone was recorded once. The target antigen is unknown. Trimming took 8 bases from V and 0 from J; bases not matched to a gene: 12. The CDR3 extends over 17 amino acids. Germline CDR1 and CDR2: SGHTA and FQGNSA. The sequencing input was memory CD4+ T cells from blood. The gene calls are TRBV7-2 and TRBJ2-4, with 8 positions matching TRBD2. The sequence derives from an adult in good health and CMV-seronegative. The CDR3 sequence is CASGSSLAGLAKNIQYF. The DNA for the CDR3 is TGTGCCAGCGGATCATCCTTAGCGGGGCTAGCCAAAAACATTCAGTACTTC.